Below, one T cell receptor beta chain is given with its context. Antigen specificity is unknown. Trimming took 9 bases from V and 6 from J; bases not matched to a gene: 8. Germline values: CDR1 SNHLY, CDR2 FYNNEI. The CDR3 contains 13 residues. The data were taken from a study of T cells in Graves' hyperthyroidism and ophthalmopathy. Overall study: Upon initial diagnosis and before any treatment, peripheral blood was collected.

Regarding the study as a whole: Ophthalmopathy, as predicted by the model, came a median 6.5 months after the prediction.

Amplified regions were TCR beta CDR3 sequences from RNA transcripts. HTBI primers were the set used in a first-round RT-PCR of the TCR CDR3. TCRdb re-called the multiplex PCR reads through MiXCR, storing one row per CDR3 protein. The table shows about 520,000 distinct CDR3 sequences, with roughly 20% occurring only once. Exclusion of patients followed from uncontrolled infection, other autoimmune disease, pregnancy or lactation. Orbital computed tomography and thyroid ultrasound, together with serum TRAb and thyroxine and clinical symptoms, were used for diagnoses. Specimen: blood. This chain joins TRBV2 and TRBJ1-2, with TRBD1 matching over 9 bases. The TCR sequence derives from a man between 18 and 35 years old with Graves' hyperthyroidism. The CDR3 nucleotides are TGTGCCAGTCGAGGGGACAGGGCCCATGGCTACACCTTC. Translated: CASRGDRAHGYTF.